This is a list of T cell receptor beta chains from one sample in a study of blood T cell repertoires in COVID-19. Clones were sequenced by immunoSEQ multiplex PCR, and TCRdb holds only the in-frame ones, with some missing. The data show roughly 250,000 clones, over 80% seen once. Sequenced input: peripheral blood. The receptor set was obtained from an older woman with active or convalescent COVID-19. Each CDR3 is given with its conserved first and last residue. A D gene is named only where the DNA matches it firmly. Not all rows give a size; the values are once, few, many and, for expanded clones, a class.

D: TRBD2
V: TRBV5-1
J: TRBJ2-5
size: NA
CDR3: CASSLAMWERGETQYF
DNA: TGCGCCAGCAGCTTGGCCATGTGGGAGCGGGGAGAGACCCAGTACTTC

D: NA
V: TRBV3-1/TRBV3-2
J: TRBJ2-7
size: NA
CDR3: CASSQGARGTYEQYF
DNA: TGTGCCAGCAGCCAAGGTGCCAGGGGCACCTACGAGCAGTACTTC

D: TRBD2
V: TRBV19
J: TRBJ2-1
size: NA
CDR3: CASSISVGGRRTSYNEQFF
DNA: TGTGCCAGTAGTATCTCGGTCGGGGGGAGACGAACCTCCTACAATGAGCAGTTCTTC

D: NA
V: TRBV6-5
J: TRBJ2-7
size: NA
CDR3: CASSYSVREGYEQYF
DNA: TGTGCCAGCAGTTACTCGGTCCGGGAAGGGTACGAGCAGTACTTC

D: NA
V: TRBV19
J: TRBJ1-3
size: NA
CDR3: CASTAKGGSGNTIYF
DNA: TGTGCCAGTACCGCGAAAGGGGGATCTGGAAACACCATATATTTT

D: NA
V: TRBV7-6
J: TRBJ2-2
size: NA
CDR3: CASSFRQAGDTGELFF
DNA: TGTGCCAGCAGCTTCCGACAGGCCGGGGACACCGGGGAGCTGTTTTTT

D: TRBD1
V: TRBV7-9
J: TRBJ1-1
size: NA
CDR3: CASSPTDRANTEAFF
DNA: TGTGCCAGCAGCCCTACCGACAGGGCGAACACTGAAGCTTTCTTT

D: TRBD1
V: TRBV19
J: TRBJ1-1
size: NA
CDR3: CASRQGGNTEAFF
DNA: TGTGCCAGTAGACAGGGGGGGAACACTGAAGCTTTCTTT

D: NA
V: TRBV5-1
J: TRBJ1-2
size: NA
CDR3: CASSLGVTNYGYTF
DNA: TGCGCCAGCAGCTTAGGGGTCACAAACTATGGCTACACCTTC

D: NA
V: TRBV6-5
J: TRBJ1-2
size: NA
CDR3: CASSYSGGSGYTF
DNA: TGTGCCAGCAGTTACTCGGGAGGAAGTGGCTACACCTTC

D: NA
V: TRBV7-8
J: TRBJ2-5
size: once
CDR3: CASSLWGGPAPETQYF
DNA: TGTGCCAGCAGCTTATGGGGGGGGCCGGCCCCAGAGACCCAGTACTTC

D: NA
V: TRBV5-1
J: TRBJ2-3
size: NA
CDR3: CASSPGTFSTDTQYF
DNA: TGCGCCAGCAGCCCTGGGACTTTCTCCACAGATACGCAGTATTTT

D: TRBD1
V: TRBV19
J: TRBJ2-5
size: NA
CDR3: CASSMGTGPAQETQYF
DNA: TGTGCCAGTAGTATGGGGACAGGGCCCGCCCAAGAGACCCAGTACTTC

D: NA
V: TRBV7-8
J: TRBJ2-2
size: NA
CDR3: CASSPLWGDTGELFF
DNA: TGTGCCAGCAGCCCACTATGGGGGGACACCGGGGAGCTGTTTTTT

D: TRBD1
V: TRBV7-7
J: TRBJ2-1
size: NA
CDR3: CASSLDRDSYNEQFF
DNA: TGTGCTAGCAGCTTAGACAGGGACTCCTACAATGAGCAGTTCTTC

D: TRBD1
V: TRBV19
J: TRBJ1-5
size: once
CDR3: CASGQDGYSNQPQHF
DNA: TGTGCCAGTGGACAGGACGGATATAGCAATCAGCCCCAGCATTTT

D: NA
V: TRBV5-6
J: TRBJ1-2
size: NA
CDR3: CASSLETDYGYTF
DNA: TGTGCCAGCAGCTTGGAAACAGACTATGGCTACACCTTC

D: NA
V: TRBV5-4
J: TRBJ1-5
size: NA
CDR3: CASSLGPDYSNQPQHF
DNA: TGTGCCAGCAGCTTGGGACCGGACTATAGCAATCAGCCCCAGCATTTT

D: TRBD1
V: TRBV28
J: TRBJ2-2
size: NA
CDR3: CASRQGDRGTVGELFF
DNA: TGTGCCAGCAGGCAGGGTGACAGGGGAACGGTCGGGGAGCTGTTTTTT

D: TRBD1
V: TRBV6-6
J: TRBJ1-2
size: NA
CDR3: CASSDRARSNYGYTF
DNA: TGTGCCAGCAGTGACAGGGCGCGTTCTAACTATGGCTACACCTTC

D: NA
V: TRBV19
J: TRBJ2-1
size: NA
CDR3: CASSRIPRGPNEQFF
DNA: TGTGCCAGTAGTAGGATACCGAGAGGCCCCAATGAGCAGTTCTTC

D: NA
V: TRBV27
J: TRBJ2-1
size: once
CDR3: CASSLRNEQFF
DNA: TGTGCCAGCAGTCTTCGCAATGAGCAGTTCTTC

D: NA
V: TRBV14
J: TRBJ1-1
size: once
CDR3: CASSQAGSEINTEAFF
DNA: TGTGCCAGCAGCCAAGCCGGGTCCGAGATAAACACTGAAGCTTTCTTT

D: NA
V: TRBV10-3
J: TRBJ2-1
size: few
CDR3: CAISQQYNEQFF
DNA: TGTGCCATCAGTCAACAGTACAATGAGCAGTTCTTC

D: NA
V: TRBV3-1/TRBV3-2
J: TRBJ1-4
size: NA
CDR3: CASSLRDNDEKLFF
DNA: TGTGCCAGCAGCCTCCGGGACAATGATGAAAAACTGTTTTTT

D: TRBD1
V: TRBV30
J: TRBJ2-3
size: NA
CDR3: CAWSAGQGADTQYF
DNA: TGTGCCTGGAGTGCGGGACAGGGGGCAGATACGCAGTATTTT

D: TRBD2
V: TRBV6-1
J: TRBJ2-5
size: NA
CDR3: CASSAQTSGGHQETQYF
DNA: TGTGCCAGCAGTGCCCAAACTAGCGGGGGTCACCAAGAGACCCAGTACTTC

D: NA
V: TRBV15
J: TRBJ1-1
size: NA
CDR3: CATSRRTAQNTEAFF
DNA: TGTGCCACCAGCAGGAGGACAGCCCAGAACACTGAAGCTTTCTTT

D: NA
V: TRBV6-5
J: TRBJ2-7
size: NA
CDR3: CASRGAGYEQYF
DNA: TGTGCCAGCAGGGGGGCAGGGTACGAGCAGTACTTC

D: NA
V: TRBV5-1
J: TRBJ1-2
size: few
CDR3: CASSASRGNYGYTF
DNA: TGCGCCAGCAGCGCATCCCGGGGTAACTATGGCTACACCTTC

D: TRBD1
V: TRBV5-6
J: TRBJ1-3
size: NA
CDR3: CASSEGTGHSGNTIYF
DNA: TGTGCCAGCAGCGAAGGGACAGGCCACTCTGGAAACACCATATATTTT

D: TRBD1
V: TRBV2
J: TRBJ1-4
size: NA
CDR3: CASSDRTGTEKLFF
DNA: TGTGCCAGCAGTGACAGGACAGGGACTGAAAAACTGTTTTTT

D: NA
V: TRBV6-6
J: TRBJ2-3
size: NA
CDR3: CATGPKQGTDTQYF
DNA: TGTGCCACCGGCCCGAAACAGGGCACAGATACGCAGTATTTT